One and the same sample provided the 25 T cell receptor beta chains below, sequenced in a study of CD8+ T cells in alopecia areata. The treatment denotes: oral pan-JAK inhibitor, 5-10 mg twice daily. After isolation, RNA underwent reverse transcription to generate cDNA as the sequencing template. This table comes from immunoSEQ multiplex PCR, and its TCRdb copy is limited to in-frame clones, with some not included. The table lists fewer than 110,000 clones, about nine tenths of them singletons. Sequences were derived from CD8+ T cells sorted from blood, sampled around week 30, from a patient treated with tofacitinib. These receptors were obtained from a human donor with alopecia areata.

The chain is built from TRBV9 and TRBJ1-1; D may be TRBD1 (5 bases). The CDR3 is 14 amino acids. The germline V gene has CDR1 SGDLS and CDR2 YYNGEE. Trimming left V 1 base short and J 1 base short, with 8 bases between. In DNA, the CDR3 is TGTGCCAGCAGCGTAATAGGGGCGAACACTGAAGCTTTCTTT. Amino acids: CASSVIGANTEAFF. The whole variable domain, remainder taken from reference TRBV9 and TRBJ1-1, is DSGVTQTPKHLITATGQRVTLRCSPRSGDLSVYWYQQSLDQGLQFLIQYYNGEERAKGNILERFSAQQFPDLHSELNLSSLELGDSALYFCASSVIGANTEAFFGQGTRLTVV.

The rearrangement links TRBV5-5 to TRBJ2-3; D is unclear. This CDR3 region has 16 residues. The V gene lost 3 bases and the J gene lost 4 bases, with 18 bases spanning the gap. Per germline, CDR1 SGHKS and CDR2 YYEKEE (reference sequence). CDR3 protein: CASSSKKTLLADTQYF. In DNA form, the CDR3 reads TGTGCCAGCAGCTCGAAAAAGACCCTCCTAGCAGATACGCAGTATTTT.

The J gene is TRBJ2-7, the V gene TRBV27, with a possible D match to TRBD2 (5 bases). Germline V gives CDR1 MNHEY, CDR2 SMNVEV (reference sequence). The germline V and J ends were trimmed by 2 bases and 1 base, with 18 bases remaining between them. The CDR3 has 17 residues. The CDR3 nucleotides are TGTGCCAGCAGTTTAAGGGTGTTTGGTGGGAGTTCCTACGAGCAGTACTTC. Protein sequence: CASSLRVFGGSSYEQYF.

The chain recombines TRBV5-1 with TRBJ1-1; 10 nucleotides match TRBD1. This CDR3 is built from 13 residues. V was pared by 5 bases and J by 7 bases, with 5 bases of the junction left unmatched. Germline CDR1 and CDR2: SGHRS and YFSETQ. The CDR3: CASRQGQGNEAFF. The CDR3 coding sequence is TGCGCCAGCAGGCAGGGACAGGGGAATGAAGCTTTCTTT. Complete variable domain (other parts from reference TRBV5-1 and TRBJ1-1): KAGVTQTPRYLIKTRGQQVTLSCSPISGHRSVSWYQQTPGQGLQFLFEYFSETQRNKGNFPGRFSGRQFSNSRSEMNVSTLELGDSALYLCASRQGQGNEAFFGQGTRLTVV.

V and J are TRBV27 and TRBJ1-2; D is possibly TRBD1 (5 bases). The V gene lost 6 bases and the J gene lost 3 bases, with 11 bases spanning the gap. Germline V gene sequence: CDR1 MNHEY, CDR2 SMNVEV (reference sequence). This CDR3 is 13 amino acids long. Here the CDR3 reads CASRTGGDYGYTF. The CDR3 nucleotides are TGTGCCAGCAGGACCGGGGGGGACTATGGCTACACCTTC.

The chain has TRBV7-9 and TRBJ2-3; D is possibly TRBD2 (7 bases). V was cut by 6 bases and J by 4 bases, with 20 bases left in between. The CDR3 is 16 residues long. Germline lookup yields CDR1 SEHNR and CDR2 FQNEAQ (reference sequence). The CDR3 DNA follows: TGTGCCAGCAGATCCCTCCGGGGGGCCAGAGCAGATACGCAGTATTTT. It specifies CASRSLRGARADTQYF.

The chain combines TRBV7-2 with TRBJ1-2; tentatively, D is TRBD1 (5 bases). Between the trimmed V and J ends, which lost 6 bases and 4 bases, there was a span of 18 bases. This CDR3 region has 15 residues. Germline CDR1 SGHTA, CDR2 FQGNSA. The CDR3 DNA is TGTGCCAGCAGTCCGGGGCCTTTTTGGAGCTATGGCTACACCTTC. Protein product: CASSPGPFWSYGYTF. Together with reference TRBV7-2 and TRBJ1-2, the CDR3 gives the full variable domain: GAGVSQSPSNKVTEKGKDVELRCDPISGHTALYWYRQSLGQGLEFLIYFQGNSAPDKSGLPSDRFSAERTGGSVSTLTIQRTQQEDSAVYLCASSPGPFWSYGYTFGSGTRLTVV.

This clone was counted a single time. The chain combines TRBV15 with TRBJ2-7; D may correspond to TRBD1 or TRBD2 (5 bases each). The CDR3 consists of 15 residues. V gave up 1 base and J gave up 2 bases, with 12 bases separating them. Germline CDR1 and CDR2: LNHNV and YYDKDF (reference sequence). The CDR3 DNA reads TGTGCCACCAGCAGAGTCATCGGGGCCCCCTACGAGCAGTACTTC. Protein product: CATSRVIGAPYEQYF. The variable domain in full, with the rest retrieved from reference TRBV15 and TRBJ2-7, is DAMVIQNPRYQVTQFGKPVTLSCSQTLNHNVMYWYQQKSSQAPKLLFHYYDKDFNNEADTPDNFQSRRPNTSFCFLDIRSPGLGDTAMYLCATSRVIGAPYEQYFGPGTRLTVT.

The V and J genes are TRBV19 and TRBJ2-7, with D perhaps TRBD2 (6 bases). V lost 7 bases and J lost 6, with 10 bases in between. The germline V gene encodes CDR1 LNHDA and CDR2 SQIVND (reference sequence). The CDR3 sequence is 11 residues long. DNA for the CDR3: TGTGCCAGTAAGGAGGGCCTCGAGCAGTACTTC. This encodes CASKEGLEQYF.

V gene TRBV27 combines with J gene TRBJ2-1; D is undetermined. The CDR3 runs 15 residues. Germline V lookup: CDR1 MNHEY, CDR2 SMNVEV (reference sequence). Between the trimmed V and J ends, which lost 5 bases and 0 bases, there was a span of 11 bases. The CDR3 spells CASSPDGSSYNEQFF. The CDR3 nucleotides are TGTGCCAGCAGTCCGGATGGAAGCTCCTACAATGAGCAGTTCTTC.

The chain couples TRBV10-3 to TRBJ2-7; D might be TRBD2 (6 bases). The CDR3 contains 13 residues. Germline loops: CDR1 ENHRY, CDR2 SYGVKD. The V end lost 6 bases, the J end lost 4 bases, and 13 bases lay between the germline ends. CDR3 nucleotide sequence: TGTGCCATCAGCCCCCCGGGGGAATACGAGCAGTACTTC. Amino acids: CAISPPGEYEQYF.

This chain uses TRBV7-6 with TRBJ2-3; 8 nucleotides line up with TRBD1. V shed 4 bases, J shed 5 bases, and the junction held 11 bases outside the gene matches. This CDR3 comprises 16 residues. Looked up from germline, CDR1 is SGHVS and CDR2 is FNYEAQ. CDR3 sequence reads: CASSSRQGAGEDTQYF. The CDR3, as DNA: TGTGCCAGCAGCTCGCGTCAGGGGGCCGGGGAAGATACGCAGTATTTT.

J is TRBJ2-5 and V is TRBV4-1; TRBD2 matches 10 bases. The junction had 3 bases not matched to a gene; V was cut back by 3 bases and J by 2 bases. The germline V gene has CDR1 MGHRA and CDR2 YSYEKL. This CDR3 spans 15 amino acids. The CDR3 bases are TGCGCCAGCAGCCACGCACTAGCGGGGCAAGAGACCCAGTACTTC. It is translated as CASSHALAGQETQYF.

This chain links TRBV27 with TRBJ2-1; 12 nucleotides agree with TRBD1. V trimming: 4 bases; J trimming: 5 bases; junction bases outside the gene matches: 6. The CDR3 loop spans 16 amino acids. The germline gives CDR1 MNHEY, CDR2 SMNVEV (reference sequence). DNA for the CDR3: TGTGCCAGCAGTTCCCCGGGACAGGGGGCCCACAATGAGCAGTTCTTC. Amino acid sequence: CASSSPGQGAHNEQFF.

CDR3 DNA sequence: TGTGCCAGCAGTTTAGGAGCGGGGGGTGAGCAGTTCTTC. Residues: CASSLGAGGEQFF. J is TRBJ2-1 and V is TRBV27; 9 bases are a match to TRBD2. V lost 2 bases to trimming and J lost 9 bases; unmatched junction nucleotides: 2. There are 13 residues in the CDR3. CDR1 is MNHEY, CDR2 SMNVEV, per germline (reference sequence).

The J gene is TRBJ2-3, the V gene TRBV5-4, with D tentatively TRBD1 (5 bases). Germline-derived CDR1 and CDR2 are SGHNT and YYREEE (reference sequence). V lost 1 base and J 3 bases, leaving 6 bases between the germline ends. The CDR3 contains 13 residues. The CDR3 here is CASSLRGTDTQYF. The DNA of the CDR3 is TGTGCCAGCAGCTTGAGGGGTACAGATACGCAGTATTTT.

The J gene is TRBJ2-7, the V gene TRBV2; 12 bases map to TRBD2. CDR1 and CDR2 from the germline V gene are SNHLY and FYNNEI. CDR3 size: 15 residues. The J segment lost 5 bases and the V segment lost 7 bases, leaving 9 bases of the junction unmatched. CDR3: CASKKRTSGTHEQYF. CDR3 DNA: TGTGCCAGCAAGAAAAGGACTAGCGGGACCCACGAGCAGTACTTC. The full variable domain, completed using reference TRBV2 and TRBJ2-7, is EPEVTQTPSHQVTQMGQEVILRCVPISNHLYFYWYRQILGQKVEFLVSFYNNEISEKSEIFDDQFSVERPDGSNFTLKIRSTKLEDSAMYFCASKKRTSGTHEQYFGPGTRLTVT.

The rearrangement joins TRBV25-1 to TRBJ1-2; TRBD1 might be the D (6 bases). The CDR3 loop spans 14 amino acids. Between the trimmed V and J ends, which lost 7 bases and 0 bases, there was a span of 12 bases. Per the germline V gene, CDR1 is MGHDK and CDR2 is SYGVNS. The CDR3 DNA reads TGTGCCAGCACCCCAGAGGGGGCTAACTATGGCTACACCTTC. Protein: CASTPEGANYGYTF.

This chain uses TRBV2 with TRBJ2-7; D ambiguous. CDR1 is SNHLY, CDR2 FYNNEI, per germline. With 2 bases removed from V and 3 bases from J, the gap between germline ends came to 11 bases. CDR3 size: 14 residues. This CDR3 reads CASSERPRLYEQYF. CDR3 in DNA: TGTGCCAGCAGTGAAAGACCGAGACTCTACGAGCAGTACTTC.

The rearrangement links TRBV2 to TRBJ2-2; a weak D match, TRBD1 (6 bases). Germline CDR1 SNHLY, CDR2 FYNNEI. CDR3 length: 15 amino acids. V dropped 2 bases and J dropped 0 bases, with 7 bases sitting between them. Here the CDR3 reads CASSEPGANTGELFF. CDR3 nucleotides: TGTGCCAGCAGTGAACCAGGGGCGAACACCGGGGAGCTGTTTTTT.

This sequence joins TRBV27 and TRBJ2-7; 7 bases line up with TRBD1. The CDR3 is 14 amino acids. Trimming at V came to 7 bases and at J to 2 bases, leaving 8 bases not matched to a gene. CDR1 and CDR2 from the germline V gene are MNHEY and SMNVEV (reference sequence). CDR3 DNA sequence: TGTGCCAGCATCGAAACGGGACAGACCTACGAGCAGTACTTC. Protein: CASIETGQTYEQYF.

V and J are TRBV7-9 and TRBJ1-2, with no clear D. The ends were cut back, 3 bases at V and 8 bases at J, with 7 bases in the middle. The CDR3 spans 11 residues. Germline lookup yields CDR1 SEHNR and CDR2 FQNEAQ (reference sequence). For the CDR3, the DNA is TGTGCCAGCAGCTTTGAGCACGGCTACACCTTC. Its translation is CASSFEHGYTF.

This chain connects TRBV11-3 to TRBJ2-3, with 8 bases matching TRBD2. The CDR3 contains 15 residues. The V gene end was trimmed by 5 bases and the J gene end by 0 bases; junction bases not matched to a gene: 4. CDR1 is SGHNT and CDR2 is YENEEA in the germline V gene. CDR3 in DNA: TGTGCCAGCAGCCCAGCGGGGGAGAGCACAGATACGCAGTATTTT. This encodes CASSPAGESTDTQYF.

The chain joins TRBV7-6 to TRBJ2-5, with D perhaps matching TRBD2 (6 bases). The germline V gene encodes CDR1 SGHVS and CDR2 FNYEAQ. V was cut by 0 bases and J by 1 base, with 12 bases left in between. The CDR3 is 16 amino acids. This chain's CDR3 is CASSLAEGEFQETQYF. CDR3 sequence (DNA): TGTGCCAGCAGCTTAGCGGAGGGAGAGTTCCAAGAGACCCAGTACTTC.

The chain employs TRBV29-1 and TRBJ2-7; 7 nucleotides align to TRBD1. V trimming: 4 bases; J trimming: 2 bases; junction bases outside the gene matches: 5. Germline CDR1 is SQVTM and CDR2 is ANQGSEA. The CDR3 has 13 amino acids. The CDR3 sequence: CSVGPTGTYEQYF. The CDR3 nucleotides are TGCAGCGTTGGACCGACAGGGACCTACGAGCAGTACTTC.